These 2 T cell receptor beta chains were sequenced from one sample in a study of T cell changes during pregnancy in multiple sclerosis. The table came from immunoSEQ multiplex PCR; TCRdb's copy has only in-frame clones and leaves some out. Among tens of thousands of clones listed, 92% were seen once. Specimen: peripheral blood, collected in the first trimester of pregnancy. These receptors were obtained from a female donor in good health, enrolled as a control in a pregnancy study.

As DNA, the CDR3 is TGTGCCAGCGCTATCAGGGTATTCCAGTACTTC. Residues: CASAIRVFQYF. The chain combines TRBV11-2 with TRBJ2-5; perhaps TRBD1 as D (5 bases). The CDR3 is made up of 11 amino acids. V shed 8 bases and J shed 10 bases, with 14 bases lying between them. Germline CDR1 reads SGHAT; CDR2 reads FQNNGV.

This chain connects TRBV6-1 to TRBJ1-2, with D maybe TRBD1 (5 bases). V was cut by 5 bases and J by 4 bases, with 14 bases left in between. This CDR3 comprises 14 residues. The germline V gene has CDR1 MNHNS and CDR2 SASEGT. The CDR3 nucleotides read TGTGCCAGCAGTCCCTCCCGGGGGTCCTATGGCTACACCTTC. Translated: CASSPSRGSYGYTF.